This T cell receptor beta chain was retrieved from a study of cytomegalovirus exposure and HLA in healthy donors. The primer mix had 60 Vbeta and 13 Jbeta primers. Here immunoSEQ multiplex PCR was the method, and the copy in TCRdb shows in-frame clones only, minus some. The table has 120,000 to 150,000 clones, about three quarters seen once. Material: PBMCs. The receptor was derived from a man aged 40-49 years in good health and CMV-seropositive.

The CDR3 DNA sequence: TGCGCCAGCAGCTTACAGGCAGCTAATGAAAAACTGTTTTTT. Protein: CASSLQAANEKLFF. J is TRBJ1-4 and V is TRBV5-1; tentatively, D is TRBD1 (5 bases). Germline loops: CDR1 SGHRS, CDR2 YFSETQ. The CDR3 sequence is 14 residues long. The germline V and J ends were trimmed by 2 bases and 3 bases, with 8 bases remaining between them. Using reference TRBV5-1 and TRBJ1-4 for the parts outside the CDR3, the full variable domain is KAGVTQTPRYLIKTRGQQVTLSCSPISGHRSVSWYQQTPGQGLQFLFEYFSETQRNKGNFPGRFSGRQFSNSRSEMNVSTLELGDSALYLCASSLQAANEKLFFGSGTQLSVL.